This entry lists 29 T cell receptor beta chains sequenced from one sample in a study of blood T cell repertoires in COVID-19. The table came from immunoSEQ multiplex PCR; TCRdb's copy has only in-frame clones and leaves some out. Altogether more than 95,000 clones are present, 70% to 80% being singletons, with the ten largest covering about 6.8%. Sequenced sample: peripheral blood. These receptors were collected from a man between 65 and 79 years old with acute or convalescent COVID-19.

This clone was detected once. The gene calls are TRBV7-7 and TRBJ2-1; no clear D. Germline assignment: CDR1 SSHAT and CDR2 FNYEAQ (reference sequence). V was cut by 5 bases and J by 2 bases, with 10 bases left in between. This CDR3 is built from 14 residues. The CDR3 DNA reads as TGTGCCAGCAGCCCCTCTTTCGCCTACAATGAGCAGTTCTTC. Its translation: CASSPSFAYNEQFF.

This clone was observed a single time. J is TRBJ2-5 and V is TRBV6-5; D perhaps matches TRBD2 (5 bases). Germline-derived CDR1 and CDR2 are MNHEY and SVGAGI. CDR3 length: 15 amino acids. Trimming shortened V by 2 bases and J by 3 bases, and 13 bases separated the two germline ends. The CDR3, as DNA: TGTGCCAGCAGTTACCAGGCATCGAGGGAAGAGACCCAGTACTTC. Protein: CASSYQASREETQYF.

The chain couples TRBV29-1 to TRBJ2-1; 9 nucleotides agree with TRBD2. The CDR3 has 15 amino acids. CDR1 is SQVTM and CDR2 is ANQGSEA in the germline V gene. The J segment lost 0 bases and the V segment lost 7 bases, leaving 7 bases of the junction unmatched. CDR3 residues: CSATSGSLSYNEQFF. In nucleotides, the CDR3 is TGCAGCGCGACTAGCGGCTCCCTCTCCTACAATGAGCAGTTCTTC.

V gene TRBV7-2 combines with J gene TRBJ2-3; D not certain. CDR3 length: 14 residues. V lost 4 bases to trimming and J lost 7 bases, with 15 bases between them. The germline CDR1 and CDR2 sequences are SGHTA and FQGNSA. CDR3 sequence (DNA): TGTGCCAGCAGCTCCCTGGTAGGCAGGTATACGCAGTATTTT. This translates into CASSSLVGRYTQYF. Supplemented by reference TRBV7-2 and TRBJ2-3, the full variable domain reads GAGVSQSPSNKVTEKGKDVELRCDPISGHTALYWYRQSLGQGLEFLIYFQGNSAPDKSGLPSDRFSAERTGGSVSTLTIQRTQQEDSAVYLCASSSLVGRYTQYFGPGTRLTVL.

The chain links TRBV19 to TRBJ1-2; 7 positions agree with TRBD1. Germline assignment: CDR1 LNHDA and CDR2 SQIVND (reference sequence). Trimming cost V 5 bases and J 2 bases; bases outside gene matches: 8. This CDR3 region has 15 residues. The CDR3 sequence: CASSPARTGNYGYTF. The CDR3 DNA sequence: TGTGCCAGTAGTCCCGCGCGGACAGGAAACTATGGCTACACCTTC.

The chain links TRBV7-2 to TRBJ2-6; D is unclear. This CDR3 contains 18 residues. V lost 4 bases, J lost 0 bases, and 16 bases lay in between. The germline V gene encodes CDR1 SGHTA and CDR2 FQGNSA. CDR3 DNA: TGTGCCAGCAGCTCAGGTCCGATCCATTCCTCTGGGGCCAACGTCCTGACTTTC. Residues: CASSSGPIHSSGANVLTF.

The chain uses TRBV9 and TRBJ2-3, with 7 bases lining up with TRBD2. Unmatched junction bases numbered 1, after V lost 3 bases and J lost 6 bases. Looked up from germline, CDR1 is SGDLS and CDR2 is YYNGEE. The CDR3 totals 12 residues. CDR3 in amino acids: CASSDGGDTQYF. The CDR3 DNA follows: TGTGCCAGCAGCGACGGGGGGGATACGCAGTATTTT. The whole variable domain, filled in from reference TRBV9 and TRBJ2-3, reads DSGVTQTPKHLITATGQRVTLRCSPRSGDLSVYWYQQSLDQGLQFLIQYYNGEERAKGNILERFSAQQFPDLHSELNLSSLELGDSALYFCASSDGGDTQYFGPGTRLTVL.

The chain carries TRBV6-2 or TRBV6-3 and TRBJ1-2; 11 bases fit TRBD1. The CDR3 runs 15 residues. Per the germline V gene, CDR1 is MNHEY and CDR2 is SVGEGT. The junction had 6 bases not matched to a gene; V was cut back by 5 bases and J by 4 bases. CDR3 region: CASSDRTGGGYGYTF. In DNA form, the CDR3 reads TGTGCCAGCAGTGACCGGACAGGGGGCGGCTATGGCTACACCTTC.

CDR3 sequence: CASSLNTGTETQYF. As DNA, the CDR3 is TGCGCCAGCAGCTTAAATACAGGGACCGAGACCCAGTACTTC. The V call is TRBV5-1, the J call TRBJ2-5; D is perhaps TRBD1 (6 bases). The ends were cut back, 2 bases at V and 5 bases at J, with 13 bases in the middle. Germline V lookup: CDR1 SGHRS, CDR2 YFSETQ. This CDR3 has 14 residues.

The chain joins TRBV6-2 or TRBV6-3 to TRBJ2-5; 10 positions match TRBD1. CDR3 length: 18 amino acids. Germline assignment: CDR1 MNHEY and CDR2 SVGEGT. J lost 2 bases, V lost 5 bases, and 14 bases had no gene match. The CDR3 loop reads CASSTRQGARGWQETQYF. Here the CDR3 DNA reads TGTGCCAGCAGTACCAGACAGGGGGCGCGGGGATGGCAAGAGACCCAGTACTTC.

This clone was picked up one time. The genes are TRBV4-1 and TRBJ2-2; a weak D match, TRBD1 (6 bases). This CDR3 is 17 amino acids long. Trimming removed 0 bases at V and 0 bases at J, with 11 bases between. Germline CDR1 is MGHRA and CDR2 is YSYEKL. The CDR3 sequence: CASSQDPGTPNTGELFF. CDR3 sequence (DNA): TGCGCCAGCAGCCAAGACCCCGGGACACCGAACACCGGGGAGCTGTTTTTT.

CDR3 in amino acids: CSASRASEGTDTQYF. The CDR3 region has the DNA TGCAGTGCTAGTAGGGCTAGCGAGGGGACAGATACGCAGTATTTT. The chain combines TRBV20-1 with TRBJ2-3; possible D gene TRBD2, 6 bases. Germline loops: CDR1 DFQATT, CDR2 SNEGSKA (reference sequence). This CDR3 region has 15 residues. Trimming cost V 3 bases and J 3 bases, with 16 bases left between them.

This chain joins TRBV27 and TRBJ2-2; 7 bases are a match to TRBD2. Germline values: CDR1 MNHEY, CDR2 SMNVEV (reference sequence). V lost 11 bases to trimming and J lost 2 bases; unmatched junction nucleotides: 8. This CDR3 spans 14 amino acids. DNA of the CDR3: TGTGCCCCCCAAGGGAGGGGTAACACCGGGGAGCTGTTTTTT. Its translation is CAPQGRGNTGELFF.

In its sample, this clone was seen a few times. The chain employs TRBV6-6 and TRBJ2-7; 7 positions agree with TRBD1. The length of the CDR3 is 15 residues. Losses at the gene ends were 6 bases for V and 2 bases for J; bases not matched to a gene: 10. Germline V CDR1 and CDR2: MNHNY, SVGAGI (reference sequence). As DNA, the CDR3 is TGTGCCAGCAGCGAAGGACAGGCAGACACCTACGAGCAGTACTTC. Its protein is CASSEGQADTYEQYF.

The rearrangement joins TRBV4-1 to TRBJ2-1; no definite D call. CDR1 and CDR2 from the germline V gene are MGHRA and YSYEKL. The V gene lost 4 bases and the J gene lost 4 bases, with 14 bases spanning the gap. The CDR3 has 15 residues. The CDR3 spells CASSLGQQEYNEQFF. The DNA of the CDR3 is TGCGCCAGCAGCCTAGGCCAGCAGGAATACAATGAGCAGTTCTTC.

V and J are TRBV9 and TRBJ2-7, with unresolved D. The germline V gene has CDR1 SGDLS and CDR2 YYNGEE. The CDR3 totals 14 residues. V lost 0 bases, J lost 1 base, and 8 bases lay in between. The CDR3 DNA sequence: TGTGCCAGCAGCGTAGTTCCGGGTTCCTACGAGCAGTACTTC. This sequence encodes CASSVVPGSYEQYF. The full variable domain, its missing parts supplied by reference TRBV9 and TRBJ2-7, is DSGVTQTPKHLITATGQRVTLRCSPRSGDLSVYWYQQSLDQGLQFLIQYYNGEERAKGNILERFSAQQFPDLHSELNLSSLELGDSALYFCASSVVPGSYEQYFGPGTRLTVT.

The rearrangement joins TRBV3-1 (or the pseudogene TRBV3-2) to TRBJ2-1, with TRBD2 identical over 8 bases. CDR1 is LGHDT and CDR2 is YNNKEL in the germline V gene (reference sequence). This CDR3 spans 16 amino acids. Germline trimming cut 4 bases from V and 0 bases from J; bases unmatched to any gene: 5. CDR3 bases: TGTGCCAGCAGCCGGGGTAGCGGGGTCTCCTACAATGAGCAGTTCTTC. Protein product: CASSRGSGVSYNEQFF.

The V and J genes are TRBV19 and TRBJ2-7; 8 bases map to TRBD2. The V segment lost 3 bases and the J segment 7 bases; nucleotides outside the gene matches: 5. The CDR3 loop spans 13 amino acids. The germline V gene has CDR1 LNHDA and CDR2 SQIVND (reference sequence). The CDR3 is CASSMTGGSEQYF. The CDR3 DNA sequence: TGTGCCAGTAGTATGACGGGAGGGAGTGAGCAGTACTTC.

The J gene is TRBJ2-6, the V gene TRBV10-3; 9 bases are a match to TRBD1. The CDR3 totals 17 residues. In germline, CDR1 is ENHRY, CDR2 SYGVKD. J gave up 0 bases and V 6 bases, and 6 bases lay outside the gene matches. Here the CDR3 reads CAIREDRGSSGANVLTF. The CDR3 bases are TGTGCCATCAGGGAGGACAGGGGAAGCTCTGGGGCCAACGTCCTGACTTTC.

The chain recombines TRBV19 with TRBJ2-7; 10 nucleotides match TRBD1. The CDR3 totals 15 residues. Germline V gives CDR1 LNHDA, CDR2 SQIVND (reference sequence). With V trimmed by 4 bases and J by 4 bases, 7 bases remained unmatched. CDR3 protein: CASSTGTGALYEQYF. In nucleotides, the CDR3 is TGTGCCAGTAGTACAGGGACAGGGGCCTTGTACGAGCAGTACTTC.

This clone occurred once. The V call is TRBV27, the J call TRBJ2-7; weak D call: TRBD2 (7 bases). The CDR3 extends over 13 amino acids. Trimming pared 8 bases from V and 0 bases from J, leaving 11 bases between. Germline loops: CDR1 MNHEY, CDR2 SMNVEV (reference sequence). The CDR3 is CASRGGSSYEQYF. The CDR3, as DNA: TGTGCCAGCCGCGGGGGCAGCTCCTACGAGCAGTACTTC.

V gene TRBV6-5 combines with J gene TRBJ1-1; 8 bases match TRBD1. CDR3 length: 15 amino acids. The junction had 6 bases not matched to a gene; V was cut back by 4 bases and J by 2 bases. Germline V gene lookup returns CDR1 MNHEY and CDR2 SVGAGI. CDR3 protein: CASSWDRTGNTEAFF. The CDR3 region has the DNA TGTGCCAGCAGTTGGGACAGGACAGGAAACACTGAAGCTTTCTTT.

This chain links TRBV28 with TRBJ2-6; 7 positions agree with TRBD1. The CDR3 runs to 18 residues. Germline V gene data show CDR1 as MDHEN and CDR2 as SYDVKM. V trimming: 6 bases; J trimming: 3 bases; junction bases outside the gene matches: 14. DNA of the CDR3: TGTGCCAGCAGCGTCGGGACAGTTTATCGTAGTGGGGCCAACGTCCTGACTTTC. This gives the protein CASSVGTVYRSGANVLTF.

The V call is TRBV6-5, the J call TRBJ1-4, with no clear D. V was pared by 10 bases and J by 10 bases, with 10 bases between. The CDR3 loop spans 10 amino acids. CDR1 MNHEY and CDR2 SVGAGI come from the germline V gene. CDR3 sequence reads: CATSTGKLFF. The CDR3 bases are TGTGCCACCTCGACGGGAAAACTGTTTTTT.

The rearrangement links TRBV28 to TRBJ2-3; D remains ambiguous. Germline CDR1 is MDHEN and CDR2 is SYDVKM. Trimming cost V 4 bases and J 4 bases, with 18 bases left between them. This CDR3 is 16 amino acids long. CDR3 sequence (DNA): TGTGCCAGCAGTTCCTTACTCGAGTCCCACGCAGATACGCAGTATTTT. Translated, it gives CASSSLLESHADTQYF.

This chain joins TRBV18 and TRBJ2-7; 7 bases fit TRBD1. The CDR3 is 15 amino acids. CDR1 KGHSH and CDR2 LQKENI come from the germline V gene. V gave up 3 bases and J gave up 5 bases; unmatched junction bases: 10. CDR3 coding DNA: TGTGCCAGCTCACCGAGACAGGGCTCGGGCAACGAGCAGTACTTC. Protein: CASSPRQGSGNEQYF.

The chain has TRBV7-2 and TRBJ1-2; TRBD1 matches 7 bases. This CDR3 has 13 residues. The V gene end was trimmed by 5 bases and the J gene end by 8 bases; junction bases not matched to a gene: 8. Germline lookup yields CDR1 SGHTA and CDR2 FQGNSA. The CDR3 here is CASSPERGRGYTF. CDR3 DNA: TGTGCCAGCAGCCCTGAGAGGGGGCGCGGCTACACCTTC.

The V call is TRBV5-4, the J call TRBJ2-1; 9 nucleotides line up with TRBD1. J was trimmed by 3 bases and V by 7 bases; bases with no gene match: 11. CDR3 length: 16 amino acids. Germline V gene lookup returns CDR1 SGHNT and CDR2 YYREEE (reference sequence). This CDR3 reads CASFRADRGFYNEQFF. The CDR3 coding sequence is TGTGCCAGCTTCCGAGCCGACAGGGGGTTCTACAATGAGCAGTTCTTC.

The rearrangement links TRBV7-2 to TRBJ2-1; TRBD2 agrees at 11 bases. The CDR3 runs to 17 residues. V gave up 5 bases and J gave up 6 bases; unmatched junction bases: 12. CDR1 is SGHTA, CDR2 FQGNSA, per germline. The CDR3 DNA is TGTGCCAGCAGCCCCCCTAGCGGGGGGTGGGCGGGCAATGAGCAGTTCTTC. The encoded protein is CASSPPSGGWAGNEQFF.